Reported below is one T cell receptor beta chain. This CDR3 spans 16 amino acids. V shed 1 base and J shed 7 bases, with 17 bases lying between them. Germline values: CDR1 MGHRA, CDR2 YSYEKL. One entry per CDR3 protein results from TCRdb running MiXCR on the 5' RACE reads. This table has fewer than 80,000 distinct CDR3 sequences, about 20% appearing once. This rearrangement joins TRBV4-1 to TRBJ1-5; possibly TRBD1 for D (6 bases). The sequence came from a female donor with breast cancer. The sequencing input was memory CD4+ T cells sorted from a lymph node. As to subset: memory CD4+ T cells, CD4+CD45RO+CD25-. The CDR3 DNA reads as TGCGCCAGCAGCCAAGTCGGCCAGAAAAGGGGGCAGCCCCAGCATTTT. This codes for CASSQVGQKRGQPQHF.